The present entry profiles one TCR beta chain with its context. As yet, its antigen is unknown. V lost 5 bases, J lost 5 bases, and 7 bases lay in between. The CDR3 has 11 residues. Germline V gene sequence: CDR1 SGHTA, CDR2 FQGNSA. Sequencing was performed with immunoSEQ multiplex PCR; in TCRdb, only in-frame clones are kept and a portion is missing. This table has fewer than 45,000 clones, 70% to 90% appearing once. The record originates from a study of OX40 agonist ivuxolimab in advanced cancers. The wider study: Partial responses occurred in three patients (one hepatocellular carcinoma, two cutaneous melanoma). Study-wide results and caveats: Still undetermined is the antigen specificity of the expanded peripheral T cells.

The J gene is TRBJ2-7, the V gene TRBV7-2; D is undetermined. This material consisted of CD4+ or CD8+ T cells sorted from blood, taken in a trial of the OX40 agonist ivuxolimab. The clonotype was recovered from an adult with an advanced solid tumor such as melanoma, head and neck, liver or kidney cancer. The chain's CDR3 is CASSDGNEQYF. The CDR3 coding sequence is TGTGCCAGCAGCGATGGAAACGAGCAGTACTTC.